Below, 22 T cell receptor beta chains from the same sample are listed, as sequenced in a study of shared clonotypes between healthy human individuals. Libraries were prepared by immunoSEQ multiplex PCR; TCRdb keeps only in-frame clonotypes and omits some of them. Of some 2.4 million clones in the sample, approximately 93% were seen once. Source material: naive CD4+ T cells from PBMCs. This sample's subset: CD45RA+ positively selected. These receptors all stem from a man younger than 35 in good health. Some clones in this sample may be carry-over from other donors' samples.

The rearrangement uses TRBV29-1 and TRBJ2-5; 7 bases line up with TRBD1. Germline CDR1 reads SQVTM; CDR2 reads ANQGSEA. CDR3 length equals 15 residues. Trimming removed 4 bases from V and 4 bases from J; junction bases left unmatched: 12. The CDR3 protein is CSVVYPTGSGETQYF. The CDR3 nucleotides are TGCAGCGTTGTCTACCCGACAGGGTCTGGAGAGACCCAGTACTTC.

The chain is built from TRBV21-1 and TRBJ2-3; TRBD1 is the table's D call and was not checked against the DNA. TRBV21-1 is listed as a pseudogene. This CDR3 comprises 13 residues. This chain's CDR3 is CASSSQGCDTQYF. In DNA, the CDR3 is TGTGCCAGCAGCTCACAGGGCTGCGATACGCAGTATTTT.

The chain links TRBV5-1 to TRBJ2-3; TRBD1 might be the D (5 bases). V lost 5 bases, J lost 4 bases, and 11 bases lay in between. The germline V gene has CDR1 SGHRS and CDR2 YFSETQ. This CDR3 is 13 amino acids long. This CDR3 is CASRAGWADTQYF. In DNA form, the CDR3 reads TGCGCCAGCAGGGCAGGGTGGGCAGATACGCAGTATTTT.

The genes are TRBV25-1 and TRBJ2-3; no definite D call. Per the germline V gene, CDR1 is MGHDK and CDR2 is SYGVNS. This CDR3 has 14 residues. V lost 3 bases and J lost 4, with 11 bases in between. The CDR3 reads CASSDPKNADTQYF. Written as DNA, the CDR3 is TGTGCCAGCAGTGATCCCAAGAACGCAGATACGCAGTATTTT.

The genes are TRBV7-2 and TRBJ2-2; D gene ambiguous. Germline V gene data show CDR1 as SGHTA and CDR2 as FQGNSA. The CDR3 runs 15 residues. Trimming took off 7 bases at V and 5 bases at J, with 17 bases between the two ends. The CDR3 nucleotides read TGTGCCAGCACTCCGACCGGGCTCCTGACCGGGGAGCTGTTTTTT. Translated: CASTPTGLLTGELFF.

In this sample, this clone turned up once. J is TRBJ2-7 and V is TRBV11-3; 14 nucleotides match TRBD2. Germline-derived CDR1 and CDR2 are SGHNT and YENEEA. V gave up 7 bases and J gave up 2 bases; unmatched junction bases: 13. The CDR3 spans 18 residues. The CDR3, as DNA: TGTGCCAGCACCACACACTTTGGGACTAGCGGGAGAACCTACGAGCAGTACTTC. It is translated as CASTTHFGTSGRTYEQYF. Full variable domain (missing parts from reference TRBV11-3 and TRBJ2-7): EAGVVQSPRYKIIEKKQPVAFWCNPISGHNTLYWYLQNLGQGPELLIRYENEEAVDDSQLPKDRFSAERLKGVDSTLKIQPAELGDSAVYLCASTTHFGTSGRTYEQYFGPGTRLTVT.

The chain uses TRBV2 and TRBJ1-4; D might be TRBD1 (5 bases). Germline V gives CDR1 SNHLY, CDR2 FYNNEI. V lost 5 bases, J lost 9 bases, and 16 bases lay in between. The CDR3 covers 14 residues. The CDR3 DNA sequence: TGTGCCAGCAGTAAAACCAGGGACGGAAAAAAACTGTTTTTT. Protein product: CASSKTRDGKKLFF.

The DNA for the CDR3 is TGTGCCAGCAGCCCAATCTGGACAGGGGGCTTCTACGAGCAGTACTTC. Residues: CASSPIWTGGFYEQYF. The chain couples TRBV7-2 to TRBJ2-7; TRBD1 agrees at 11 bases. Germline V gene lookup returns CDR1 SGHTA and CDR2 FQGNSA. This CDR3 comprises 16 residues. The J segment lost 3 bases and the V segment lost 5 bases, leaving 9 bases of the junction unmatched.

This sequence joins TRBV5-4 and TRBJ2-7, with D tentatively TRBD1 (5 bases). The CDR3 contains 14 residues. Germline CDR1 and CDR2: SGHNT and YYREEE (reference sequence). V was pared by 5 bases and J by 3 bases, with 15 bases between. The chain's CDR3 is CASRPSTEIYEQYF. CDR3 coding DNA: TGTGCCAGCAGACCCTCGACAGAGATCTACGAGCAGTACTTC.

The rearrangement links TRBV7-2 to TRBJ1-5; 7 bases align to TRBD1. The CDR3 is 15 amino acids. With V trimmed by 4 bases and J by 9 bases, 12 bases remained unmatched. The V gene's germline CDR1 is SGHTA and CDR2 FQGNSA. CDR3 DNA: TGTGCCAGCAGCTACTCACAGGGGTCCTGGGGGCCCCAGCATTTT. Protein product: CASSYSQGSWGPQHF. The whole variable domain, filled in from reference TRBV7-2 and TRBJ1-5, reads GAGVSQSPSNKVTEKGKDVELRCDPISGHTALYWYRQSLGQGLEFLIYFQGNSAPDKSGLPSDRFSAERTGGSVSTLTIQRTQQEDSAVYLCASSYSQGSWGPQHFGDGTRLSIL.

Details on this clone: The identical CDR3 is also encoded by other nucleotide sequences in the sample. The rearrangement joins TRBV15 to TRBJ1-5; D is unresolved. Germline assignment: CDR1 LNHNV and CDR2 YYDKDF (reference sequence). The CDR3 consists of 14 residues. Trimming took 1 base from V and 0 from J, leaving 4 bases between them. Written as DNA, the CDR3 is TGTGCCACCAGCAGAGTGGATAGCAATCAGCCCCAGCATTTT. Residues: CATSRVDSNQPQHF.

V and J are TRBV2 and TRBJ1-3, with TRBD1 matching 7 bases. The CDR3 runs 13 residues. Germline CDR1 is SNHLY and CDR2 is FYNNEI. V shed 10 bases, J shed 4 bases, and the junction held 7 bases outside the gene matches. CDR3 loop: CATTRDRGNTIYF. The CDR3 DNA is TGTGCCACAACTAGGGACAGAGGAAACACCATATATTTT.

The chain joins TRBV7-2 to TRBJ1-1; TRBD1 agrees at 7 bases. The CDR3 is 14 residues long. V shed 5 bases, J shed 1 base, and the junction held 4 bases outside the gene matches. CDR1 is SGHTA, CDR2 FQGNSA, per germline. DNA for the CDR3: TGTGCCAGCAGCGGACGGACAGGGAACACTGAAGCTTTCTTT. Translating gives CASSGRTGNTEAFF. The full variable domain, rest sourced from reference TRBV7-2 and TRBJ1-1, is GAGVSQSPSNKVTEKGKDVELRCDPISGHTALYWYRQSLGQGLEFLIYFQGNSAPDKSGLPSDRFSAERTGGSVSTLTIQRTQQEDSAVYLCASSGRTGNTEAFFGQGTRLTVV.

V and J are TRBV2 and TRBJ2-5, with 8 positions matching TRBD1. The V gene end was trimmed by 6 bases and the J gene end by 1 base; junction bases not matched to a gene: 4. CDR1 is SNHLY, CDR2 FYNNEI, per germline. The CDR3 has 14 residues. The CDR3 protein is CASSPGQVQETQYF. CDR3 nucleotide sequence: TGTGCCAGCAGCCCGGGACAGGTCCAAGAGACCCAGTACTTC.

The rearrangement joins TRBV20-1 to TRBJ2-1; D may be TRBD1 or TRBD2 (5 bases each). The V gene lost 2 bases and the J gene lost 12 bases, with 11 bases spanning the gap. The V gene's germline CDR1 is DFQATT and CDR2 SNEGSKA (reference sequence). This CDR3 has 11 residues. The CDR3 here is CSARRWDRQFF. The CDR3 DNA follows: TGCAGTGCTAGAAGGTGGGACCGGCAGTTCTTC.

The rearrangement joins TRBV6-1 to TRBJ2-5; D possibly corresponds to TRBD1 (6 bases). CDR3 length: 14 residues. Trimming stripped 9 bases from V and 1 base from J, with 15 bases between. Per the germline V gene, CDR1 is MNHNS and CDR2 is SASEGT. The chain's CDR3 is CASTGTNIQETQYF. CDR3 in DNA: TGTGCCAGTACCGGGACAAACATCCAAGAGACCCAGTACTTC.

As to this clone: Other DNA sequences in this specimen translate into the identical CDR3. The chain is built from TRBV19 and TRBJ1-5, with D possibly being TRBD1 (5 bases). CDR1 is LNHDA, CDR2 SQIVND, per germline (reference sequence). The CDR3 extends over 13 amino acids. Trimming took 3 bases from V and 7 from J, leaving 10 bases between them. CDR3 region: CASSMPGDQPQHF. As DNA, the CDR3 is TGTGCCAGTAGTATGCCCGGGGACCAGCCCCAGCATTTT.

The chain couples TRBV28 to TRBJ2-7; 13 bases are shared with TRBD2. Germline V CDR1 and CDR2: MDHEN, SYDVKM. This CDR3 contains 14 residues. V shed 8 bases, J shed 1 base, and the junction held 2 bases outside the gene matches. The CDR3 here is CASEGLAGSYEQYF. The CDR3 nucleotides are TGTGCCAGCGAGGGACTAGCGGGATCCTACGAGCAGTACTTC. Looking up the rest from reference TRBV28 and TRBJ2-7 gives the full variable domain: DVKVTQSSRYLVKRTGEKVFLECVQDMDHENMFWYRQDPGLGLRLIYFSYDVKMKEKGDIPEGYSVSREKKERFSLILESASTNQTSMYLCASEGLAGSYEQYFGPGTRLTVT.

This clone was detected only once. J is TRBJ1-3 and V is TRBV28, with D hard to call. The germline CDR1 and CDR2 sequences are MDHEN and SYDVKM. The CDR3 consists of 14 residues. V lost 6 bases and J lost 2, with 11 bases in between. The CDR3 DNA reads TGTGCCAGCAGACCGACCCAAACTGGAAACACCATATATTTT. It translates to CASRPTQTGNTIYF.

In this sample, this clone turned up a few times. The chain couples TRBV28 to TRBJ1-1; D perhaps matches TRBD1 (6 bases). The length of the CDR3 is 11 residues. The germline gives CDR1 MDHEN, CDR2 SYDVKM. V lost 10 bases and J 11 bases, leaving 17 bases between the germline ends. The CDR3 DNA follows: TGTGCCATTCAGGTGGGGGCAGTGGCTTTCTTT. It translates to CAIQVGAVAFF. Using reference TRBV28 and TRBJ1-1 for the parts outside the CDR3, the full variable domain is DVKVTQSSRYLVKRTGEKVFLECVQDMDHENMFWYRQDPGLGLRLIYFSYDVKMKEKGDIPEGYSVSREKKERFSLILESASTNQTSMYLCAIQVGAVAFFGQGTRLTVV.

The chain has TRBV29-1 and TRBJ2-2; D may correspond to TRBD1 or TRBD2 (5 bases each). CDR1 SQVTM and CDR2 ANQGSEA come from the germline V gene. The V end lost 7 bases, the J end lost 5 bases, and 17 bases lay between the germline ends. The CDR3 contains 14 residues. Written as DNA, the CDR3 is TGCAGCGGAGCTTCGGGGACGACGACCGGGGAGCTGTTTTTT. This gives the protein CSGASGTTTGELFF.

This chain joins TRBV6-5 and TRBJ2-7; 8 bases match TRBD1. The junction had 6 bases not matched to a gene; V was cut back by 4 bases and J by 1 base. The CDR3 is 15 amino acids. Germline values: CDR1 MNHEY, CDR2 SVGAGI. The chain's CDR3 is CASSSRQGSSYEQYF. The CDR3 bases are TGTGCCAGCAGTTCCCGACAGGGGAGTTCCTACGAGCAGTACTTC.